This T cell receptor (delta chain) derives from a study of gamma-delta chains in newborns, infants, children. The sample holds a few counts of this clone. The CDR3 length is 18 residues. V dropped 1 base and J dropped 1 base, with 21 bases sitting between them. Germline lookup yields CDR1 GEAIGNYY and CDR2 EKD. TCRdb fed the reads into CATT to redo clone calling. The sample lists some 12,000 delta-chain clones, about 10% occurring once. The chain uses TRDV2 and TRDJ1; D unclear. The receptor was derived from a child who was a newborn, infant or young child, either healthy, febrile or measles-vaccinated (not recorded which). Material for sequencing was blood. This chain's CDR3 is CACDTLREGPPVTDKLIF. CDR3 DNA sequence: TGTGCCTGTGACACTCTCCGTGAGGGGCCCCCGGTCACCGATAAACTCATCTTT.